The source of this TCR beta chain is a study of Graves' ophthalmopathy and Graves' hyperthyroidism. Overall study findings and caveats: It was with roughly 71% sensitivity and about 72% specificity that the model predicted ophthalmopathy progression.

Trimming took 4 bases from V and 0 from J, leaving 15 bases between them. This CDR3 contains 16 residues. Germline V gene sequence: CDR1 LNHDA, CDR2 SQIVND (reference sequence). In its sample, this clonotype was seen many times. Its antigen is still unknown. RNA transcripts were the template, and TCR beta CDR3 regions were amplified from them. First-round RT-PCR with HTBI primers preceded a second-round multiplex PCR. TCRdb independently ran MiXCR on the multiplex PCR reads; one entry per CDR3 protein. The table shows over a million distinct CDR3 sequences, with about 36% occurring only once. J is TRBJ1-1 and V is TRBV19; D remains unclear. The receptor was isolated from an adult man with Graves' hyperthyroidism. The sequenced material came from peripheral blood or thyroid tissue (not recorded which). The DNA for the CDR3 is TGTGCCAGTAGTAGGTTAATGGGCGCCATGAACACTGAAGCTTTCTTT. It is translated as CASSRLMGAMNTEAFF.